These 11 T cell receptor beta chains were sequenced from one sample in a study of T cells in Graves' hyperthyroidism and ophthalmopathy. TCR beta CDR3 region amplification was performed from RNA transcripts. HTBI primers drove first-round RT-PCR of the TCR CDR3. TCRdb ran MiXCR on the multiplex PCR reads and lists one entry per CDR3 protein. The table includes under 400,000 distinct CDR3 sequences, 21% detected once. The specimen was blood. Receptors were obtained from a woman in her 50s with Graves' hyperthyroidism.

The chain has TRBV4-2 and TRBJ2-2; D gene uncertain. CDR3 length: 15 residues. V was pared by 1 base and J by 3 bases, with 9 bases between. Germline values: CDR1 LGHNA, CDR2 YNFKEQ. The CDR3 DNA reads TGTGCCAGCAGCCAAGTAGCTCGGGACACCGGGGAGCTGTTTTTT. Protein sequence: CASSQVARDTGELFF.

In its sample, this clonotype was seen many times. V is TRBV27 and J is TRBJ2-5, with unresolved D. CDR3 length equals 13 residues. Per the germline V gene, CDR1 is MNHEY and CDR2 is SMNVEV (reference sequence). With 4 bases removed from V and 5 bases from J, the gap between germline ends came to 11 bases. The chain's CDR3 is CASSWMAGETQYF. The CDR3 nucleotides read TGTGCCAGCAGTTGGATGGCTGGGGAGACCCAGTACTTC.

This clonotype was detected many times. The chain combines TRBV24-1 with TRBJ1-1; 9 nucleotides line up with TRBD1. The CDR3 is 16 residues long. Germline values: CDR1 KGHDR, CDR2 SFDVKD. The V segment lost 4 bases and the J segment 1 base; nucleotides outside the gene matches: 6. Written as DNA, the CDR3 is TGTGCCACCAGTGAGAGGGGACAGGGTCGGAACACTGAAGCTTTCTTT. As protein: CATSERGQGRNTEAFF.

This chain joins TRBV3-1 and TRBJ1-2; tentative D call: TRBD1 (6 bases). Germline CDR1 reads LGHDT; CDR2 reads YNNKEL (reference sequence). V was clipped by 3 bases and J by 0 bases, with 8 bases between them. The CDR3 runs to 14 residues. DNA of the CDR3: TGTGCCAGCAGCCACAGGACAGCTAACTATGGCTACACCTTC. Its protein is CASSHRTANYGYTF.

The sample holds many counts of this clonotype. The V gene is TRBV20-1, the J gene TRBJ2-5, with TRBD1 matching 7 bases. Germline V CDR1 and CDR2: DFQATT, SNEGSKA (reference sequence). This CDR3 comprises 14 residues. With V trimmed by 3 bases and J by 5 bases, 9 bases remained unmatched. CDR3 DNA: TGCAGTGCTAGCTCGACAGGGCAGGGGGAGACCCAGTACTTC. Translated, it gives CSASSTGQGETQYF.

V gene TRBV10-1 combines with J gene TRBJ2-7; weak D call: TRBD2 (5 bases). Deletions cut 5 bases from V and 4 bases from J, with 12 bases between. The germline gives CDR1 WNHNN, CDR2 SYGVQD (reference sequence). The CDR3 consists of 13 residues. The chain's CDR3 is CASSKQRGYEQYF. The CDR3 nucleotides are TGCGCCAGCAGTAAACAACGAGGGTACGAGCAGTACTTC.

This clonotype was recorded at least ten times. V gene TRBV7-2 combines with J gene TRBJ2-3; D might be TRBD1 (7 bases). V gave up 1 base and J gave up 1 base, with 12 bases separating them. Germline CDR1 SGHTA, CDR2 FQGNSA. This CDR3 contains 16 residues. The CDR3 DNA reads TGTGCCAGCAGCTTAGGCGCAGGGGGGCGCACAGATACGCAGTATTTT. Protein product: CASSLGAGGRTDTQYF.

This clonotype was observed at least ten times. J is TRBJ2-5 and V is TRBV5-4; TRBD2 agrees at 9 bases. The junction had 5 bases not matched to a gene; V was cut back by 2 bases and J by 0 bases. The CDR3 has 16 residues. Germline loops: CDR1 SGHNT, CDR2 YYREEE (reference sequence). This CDR3 is CASSLAGGQYQETQYF. CDR3 bases: TGTGCCAGCAGCTTAGCGGGGGGACAGTACCAAGAGACCCAGTACTTC. Full variable domain (remainder filled in from reference TRBV5-4 and TRBJ2-5): ETGVTQSPTHLIKTRGQQVTLRCSSQSGHNTVSWYQQALGQGPQFIFQYYREEENGRGNFPPRFSGLQFPNYSSELNVNALELDDSALYLCASSLAGGQYQETQYFGPGTRLLVL.

This clonotype appeared a few times. The rearrangement joins TRBV10-1 to TRBJ2-7; no firm D call. Deletions cut 1 base from V and 0 bases from J, with 4 bases between. The CDR3 runs 13 residues. From germline, CDR1 is WNHNN and CDR2 SYGVQD (reference sequence). Written as DNA, the CDR3 is TGCGCCAGCAGTGAGTGGAGCTCCTACGAGCAGTACTTC. Translating gives CASSEWSSYEQYF.

This chain joins TRBV30 and TRBJ1-1, with D tentatively TRBD1 (5 bases). CDR3 length equals 12 residues. Germline assignment: CDR1 GTSNPN and CDR2 SVGIG (reference sequence). Trimming took off 1 base at V and 7 bases at J, with 10 bases between the two ends. The CDR3 protein is CAWSADIDEAFF. CDR3 bases: TGTGCCTGGAGTGCGGACATTGATGAAGCTTTCTTT.

This rearrangement joins TRBV6-2 or TRBV6-3 to TRBJ2-2; 8 positions agree with TRBD1. Germline values: CDR1 MNHEY, CDR2 SVGEGT. This CDR3 has 18 amino acids. V lost 6 bases to trimming and J lost 2 bases; unmatched junction nucleotides: 14. The CDR3 region has the DNA TGTGCCAGCAGGGTTACCCCCCTGACAGGGGAAAACACCGGGGAGCTGTTTTTT. As protein: CASRVTPLTGENTGELFF.